Included here is one TCR beta chain sequence, with context. The data were taken from a study of cytomegalovirus exposure and HLA in healthy donors. Looking at the study overall: A data release that came early held some 84 million unique TCRs from HLA-typed donors.

The PCR contained 60 Vbeta and 13 Jbeta primers. The assay was immunoSEQ multiplex PCR, and TCRdb's table has in-frame clones only and misses some. The sample lists about 130,000 clones; about 76% were seen once. Germline V gene data show CDR1 as SGHRS and CDR2 as YFSETQ. The CDR3 covers 14 residues. The receptor's source is a man aged 18 to 29 in good health and CMV-seronegative. Material for sequencing was PBMCs. The rearrangement uses TRBV5-1 and TRBJ2-5, with a weak D call TRBD1 (5 bases). CDR3 loop: CASRRATKGETQYF. CDR3 sequence (DNA): TGCGCTAGCCGCAGGGCTACGAAAGGAGAGACCCAGTACTTC. The entire variable domain, with the rest obtained from reference TRBV5-1 and TRBJ2-5, is as follows: KAGVTQTPRYLIKTRGQQVTLSCSPISGHRSVSWYQQTPGQGLQFLFEYFSETQRNKGNFPGRFSGRQFSNSRSEMNVSTLELGDSALYLCASRRATKGETQYFGPGTRLLVL.